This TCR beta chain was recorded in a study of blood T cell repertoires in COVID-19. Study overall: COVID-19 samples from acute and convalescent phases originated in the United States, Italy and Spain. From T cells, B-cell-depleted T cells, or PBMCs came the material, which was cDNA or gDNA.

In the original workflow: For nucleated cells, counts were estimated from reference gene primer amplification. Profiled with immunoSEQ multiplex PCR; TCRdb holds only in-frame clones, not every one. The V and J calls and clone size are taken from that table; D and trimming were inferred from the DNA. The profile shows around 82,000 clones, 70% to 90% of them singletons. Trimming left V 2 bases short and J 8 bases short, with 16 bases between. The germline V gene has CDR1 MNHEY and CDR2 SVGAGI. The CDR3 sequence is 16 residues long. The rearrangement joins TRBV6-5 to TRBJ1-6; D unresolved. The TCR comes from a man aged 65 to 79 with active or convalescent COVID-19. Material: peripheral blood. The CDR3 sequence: CASSYGFSLVYSPLHF. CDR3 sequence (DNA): TGTGCCAGCAGTTACGGCTTCTCGCTGGTTTATTCACCCCTCCACTTT.